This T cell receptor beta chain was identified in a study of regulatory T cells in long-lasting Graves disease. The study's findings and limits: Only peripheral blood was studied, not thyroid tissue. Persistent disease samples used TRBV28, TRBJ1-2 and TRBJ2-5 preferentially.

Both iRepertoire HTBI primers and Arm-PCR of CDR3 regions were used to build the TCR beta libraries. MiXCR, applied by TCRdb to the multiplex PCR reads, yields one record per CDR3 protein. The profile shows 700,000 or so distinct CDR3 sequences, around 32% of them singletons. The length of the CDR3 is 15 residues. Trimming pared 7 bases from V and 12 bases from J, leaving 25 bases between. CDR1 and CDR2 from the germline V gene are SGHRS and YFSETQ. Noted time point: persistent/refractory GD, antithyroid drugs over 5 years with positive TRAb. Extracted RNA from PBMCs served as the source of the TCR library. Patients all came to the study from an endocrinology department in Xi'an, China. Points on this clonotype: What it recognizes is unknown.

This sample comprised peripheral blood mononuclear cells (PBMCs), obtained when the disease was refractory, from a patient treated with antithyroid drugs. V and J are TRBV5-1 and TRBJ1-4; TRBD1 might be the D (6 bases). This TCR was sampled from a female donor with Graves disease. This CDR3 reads CASGPGAGAKVELFF. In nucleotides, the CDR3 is TGCGCCAGCGGTCCGGGGGCGGGGGCGAAGGTTGAACTGTTTTTT.